This T cell receptor (beta chain) was identified during a study of T cell responses to AZD1222 COVID-19 vaccine. Findings and limits, study-wide: Only six AZD1222 recipients tested seropositive at baseline. In the spike-specific TCR repertoire, nearly half reportedly target unmutated variant regions.

Sequencing was performed with immunoSEQ multiplex PCR; in TCRdb, only in-frame clones are kept and a portion is missing. The sample has 130,000 or so clones; roughly nine tenths are singletons. This clone was seen once. Antigen unknown. Material: peripheral blood, obtained on day 0 of AZD1222 vaccination. This TCR came from an adult in good health.

The CDR3 sequence: CASSERGDGNQPQHF. The CDR3, as DNA: TGTGCCAGCAGTGAAAGGGGGGACGGCAATCAGCCCCAGCATTTT. This chain connects TRBV6-1 to TRBJ1-5; maybe TRBD1 (6 bases). Trimming took 2 bases from V and 2 from J, leaving 10 bases between them. Germline assignment: CDR1 MNHNS and CDR2 SASEGT. The CDR3 is 15 residues long.